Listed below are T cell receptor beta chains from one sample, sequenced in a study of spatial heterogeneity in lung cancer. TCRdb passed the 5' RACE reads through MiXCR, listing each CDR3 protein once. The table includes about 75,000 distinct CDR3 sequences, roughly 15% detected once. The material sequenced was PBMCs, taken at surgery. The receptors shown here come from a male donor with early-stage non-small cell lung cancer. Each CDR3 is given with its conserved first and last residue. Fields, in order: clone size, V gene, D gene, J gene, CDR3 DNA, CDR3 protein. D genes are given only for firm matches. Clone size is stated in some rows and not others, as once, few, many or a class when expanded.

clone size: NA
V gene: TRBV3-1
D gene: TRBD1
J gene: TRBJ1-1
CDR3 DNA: TGTGCCAGCAGCCAAGCTGAGGGGGCCACTGAAGCTTTCTTT
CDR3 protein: CASSQAEGATEAFF

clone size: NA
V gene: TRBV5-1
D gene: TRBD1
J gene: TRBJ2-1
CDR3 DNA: TGCGCCAGCAGCTGGACCGGGACAGGGAGGGATGAGCAGTTCTTC
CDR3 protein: CASSWTGTGRDEQFF

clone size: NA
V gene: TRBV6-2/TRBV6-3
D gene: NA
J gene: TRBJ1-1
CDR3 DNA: TGTGCCAGCAGTCTCTCACAGGTTCCTATGAACACTGAAGCTTTCTTT
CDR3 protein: CASSLSQVPMNTEAFF

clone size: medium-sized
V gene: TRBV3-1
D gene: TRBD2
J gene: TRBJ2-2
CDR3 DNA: TGTGCCAGCAGCCAAGAGACTAGCGGTTTTTATAACACCGGGGAGCTGTTTTTT
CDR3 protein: CASSQETSGFYNTGELFF

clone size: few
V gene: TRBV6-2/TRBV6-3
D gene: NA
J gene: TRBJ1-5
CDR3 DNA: TGTGCCAGCAGAAGGGACGGCGATCAGCCCCAGCATTTT
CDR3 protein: CASRRDGDQPQHF

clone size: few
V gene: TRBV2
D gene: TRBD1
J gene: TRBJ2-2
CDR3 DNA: TGTGCCAGCAGTTCGGGACAGGGGCCCACCGGGGAGCTGTTTTTT
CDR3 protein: CASSSGQGPTGELFF

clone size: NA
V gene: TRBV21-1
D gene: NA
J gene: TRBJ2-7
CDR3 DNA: TGTGCCAGCAGCAAAGCGCCCACTAGCGCGTTCTACGAGCAGTACTTC
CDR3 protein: CASSKAPTSAFYEQYF

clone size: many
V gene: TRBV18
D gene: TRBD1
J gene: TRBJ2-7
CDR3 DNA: TGTGCCAGCCATTCGACAGGGGATCACGACGAGCAGTACTTC
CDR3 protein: CASHSTGDHDEQYF

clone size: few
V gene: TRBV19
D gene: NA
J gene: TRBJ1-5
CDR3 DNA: TGTGCCAGTGACATCCGACAGGTCGGCAATCAGCCCCAGCATTTT
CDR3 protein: CASDIRQVGNQPQHF

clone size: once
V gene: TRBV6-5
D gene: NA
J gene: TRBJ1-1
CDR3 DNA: TGTGCCAGCAGTTACTCGAACAGGGACACTGAAGCTTTCTTT
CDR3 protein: CASSYSNRDTEAFF

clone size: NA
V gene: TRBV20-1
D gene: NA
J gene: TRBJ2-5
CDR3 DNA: TGCAGTGCTGCCCCCCCCAGCCCTCAAGAGACCCAGTACTTC
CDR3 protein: CSAAPPSPQETQYF

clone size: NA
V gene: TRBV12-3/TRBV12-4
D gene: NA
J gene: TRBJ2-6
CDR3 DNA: TGTGCCAGCAGTGTTCACAGGGACTCTGGGGCCAACGTCCTGACTTTC
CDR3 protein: CASSVHRDSGANVLTF

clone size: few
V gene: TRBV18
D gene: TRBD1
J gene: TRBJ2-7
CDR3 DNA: TGTGCCAGCTCACCGGGACAGGGATTCTACGAGCAGTACTTC
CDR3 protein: CASSPGQGFYEQYF

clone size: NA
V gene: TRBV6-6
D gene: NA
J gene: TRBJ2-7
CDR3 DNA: TGTGCCAGCACCCCCCGCGACGCCAGCTCCTACGAGCAGTACTTC
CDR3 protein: CASTPRDASSYEQYF

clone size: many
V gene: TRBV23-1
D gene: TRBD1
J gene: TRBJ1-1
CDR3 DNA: TGCGCCAGCAGTCTCCGGGACAGCACTGAAGCTTTCTTT
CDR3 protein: CASSLRDSTEAFF

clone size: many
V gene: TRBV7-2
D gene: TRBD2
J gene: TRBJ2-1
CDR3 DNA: TGTGCCAGCAGCTTAAGGGCGGGAGACGCTGGTGAGCAGTTCTTC
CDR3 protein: CASSLRAGDAGEQFF

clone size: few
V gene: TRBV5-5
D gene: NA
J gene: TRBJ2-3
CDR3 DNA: TGTGCCAGCAGCCAGAGACAGAATACTGATACGCAGTATTTT
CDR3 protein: CASSQRQNTDTQYF

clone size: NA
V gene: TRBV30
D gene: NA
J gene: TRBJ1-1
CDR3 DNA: TGTGCCTGGAGTGTTTATCTGAACACTGAAGCTTTCTTT
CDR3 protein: CAWSVYLNTEAFF

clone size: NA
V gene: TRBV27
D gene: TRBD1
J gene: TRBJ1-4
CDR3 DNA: TGTGCCAGTGGGACAGTTGCAGACCCTAATGAAAAACTGTTTTTT
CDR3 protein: CASGTVADPNEKLFF

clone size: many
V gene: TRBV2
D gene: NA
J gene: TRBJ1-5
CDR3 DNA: TGTGCCAGCAGTTCTCTTTGGGGGCAGCCCCAGCATTTT
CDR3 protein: CASSSLWGQPQHF

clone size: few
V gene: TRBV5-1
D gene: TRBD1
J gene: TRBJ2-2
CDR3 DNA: TGCGCCAGCAGCTTGCAGGGGGCCGGGGAGCTGTTTTTT
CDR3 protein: CASSLQGAGELFF

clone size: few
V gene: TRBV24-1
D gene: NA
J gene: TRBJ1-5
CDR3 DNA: TGTGCCACCAGTGGGATCGGGCAGGGGAGTCAGCCCCAGCATTTT
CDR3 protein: CATSGIGQGSQPQHF

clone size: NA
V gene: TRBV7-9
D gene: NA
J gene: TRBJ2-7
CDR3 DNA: TGTGCCAGCAGCCGGCCCGGTACGTTGAGGGAGCAGTACTTC
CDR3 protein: CASSRPGTLREQYF

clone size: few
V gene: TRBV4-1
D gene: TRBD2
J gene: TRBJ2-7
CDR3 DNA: TGCGCCAGCAGCCCATTGAGAGCTAGCGGAAGACTCTACGAGCAGTACTTC
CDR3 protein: CASSPLRASGRLYEQYF

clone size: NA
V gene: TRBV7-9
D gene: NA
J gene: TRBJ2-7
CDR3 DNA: TGTGCCAGCAGCTTAGGGGACGGCCCGTACGAGCAGTACTTC
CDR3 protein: CASSLGDGPYEQYF

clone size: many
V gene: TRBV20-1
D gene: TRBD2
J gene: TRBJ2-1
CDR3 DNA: TGCAGTGCTAGGTCTAGCGGGAGTTTCAATGAGCAGTTCTTC
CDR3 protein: CSARSSGSFNEQFF

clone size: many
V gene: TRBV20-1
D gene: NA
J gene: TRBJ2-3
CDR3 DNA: TGCAGTGCTTCCCGGGGGACCAGCACAGATACGCAGTATTTT
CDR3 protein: CSASRGTSTDTQYF

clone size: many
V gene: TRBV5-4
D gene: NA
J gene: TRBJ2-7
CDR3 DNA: TGTGCCAGCAGCTTGACGGCGGGGAACGAGCAGTACTTC
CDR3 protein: CASSLTAGNEQYF

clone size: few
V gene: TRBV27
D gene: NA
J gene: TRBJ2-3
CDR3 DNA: TGTGCCAGCAGTTTAGGCCTCAGGGATACGCAGTATTTT
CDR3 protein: CASSLGLRDTQYF

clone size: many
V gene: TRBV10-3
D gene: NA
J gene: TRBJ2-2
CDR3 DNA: TGTGCCATTGGGACAGCAGCGGGGGTCACCGGGGAGCTGTTTTTT
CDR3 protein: CAIGTAAGVTGELFF

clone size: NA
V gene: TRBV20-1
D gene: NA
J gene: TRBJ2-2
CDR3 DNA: TGCAGTGCCCCCCGGGGACAATCGGGCACCGGGGAGCTGTTTTTT
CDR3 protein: CSAPRGQSGTGELFF

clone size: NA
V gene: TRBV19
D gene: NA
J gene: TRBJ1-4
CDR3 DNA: TGTGCCAGTAGTATCCCGGGCCGGAATAATGAAAAACTGTTTTTT
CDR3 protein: CASSIPGRNNEKLFF

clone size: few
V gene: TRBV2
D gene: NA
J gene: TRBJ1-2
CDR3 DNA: TGTGCCAGCAGTGAAGGGCAGGATAGGGACTATGGCTACACCTTC
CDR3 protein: CASSEGQDRDYGYTF

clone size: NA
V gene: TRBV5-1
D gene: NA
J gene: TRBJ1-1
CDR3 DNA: TGCGCCAGCAGCTTGGACAGCAACTCTTACACTGAAGCTTTCTTT
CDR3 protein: CASSLDSNSYTEAFF

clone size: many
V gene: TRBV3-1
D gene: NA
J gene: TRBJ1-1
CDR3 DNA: TGTGCCAGCAGCCCGTACGTAGGGCCGAAGCGAACTTTCTTT
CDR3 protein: CASSPYVGPKRTFF

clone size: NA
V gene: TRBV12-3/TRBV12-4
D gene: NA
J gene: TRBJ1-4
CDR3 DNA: TGTGCCAGCAGTTTAACAGGCTCTACCGAAAAACTGTTTTTT
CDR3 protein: CASSLTGSTEKLFF

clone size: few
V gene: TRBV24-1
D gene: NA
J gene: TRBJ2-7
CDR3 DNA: TGTGCCACCAGTGATCCACAGGACTACGAGCAGTACTTC
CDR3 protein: CATSDPQDYEQYF

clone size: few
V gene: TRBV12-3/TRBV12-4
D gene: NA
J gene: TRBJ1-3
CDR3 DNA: TGTGCCAGCAGTTTAAGTGCGGCAGCTGGAAACACCATATATTTT
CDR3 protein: CASSLSAAAGNTIYF

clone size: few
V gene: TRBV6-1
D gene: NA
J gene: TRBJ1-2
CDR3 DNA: TGTGCCAGCAGTCCCGGCCGGAACTATGGCTACACCTTC
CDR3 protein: CASSPGRNYGYTF

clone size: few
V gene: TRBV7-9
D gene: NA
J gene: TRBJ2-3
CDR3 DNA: TGTGCCAGCAGCCCTCAGGGACGCGCAGATACGCAGTATTTT
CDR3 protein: CASSPQGRADTQYF

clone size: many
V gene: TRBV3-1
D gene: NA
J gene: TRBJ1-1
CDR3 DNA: TGTGCCAGCAGCCAACCAGGGCCGAACACTGAAGCTTTCTTT
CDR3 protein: CASSQPGPNTEAFF

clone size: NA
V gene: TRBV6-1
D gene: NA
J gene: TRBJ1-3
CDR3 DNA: TGTGCCAGCAGTGGGCAGGATATTATTGGAAACACCATATATTTT
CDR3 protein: CASSGQDIIGNTIYF

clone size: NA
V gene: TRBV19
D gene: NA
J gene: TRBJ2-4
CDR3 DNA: TGTGCCAGTAGTATCCAGGGGACTTTAGCCAAAAACATTCAGTACTTC
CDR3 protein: CASSIQGTLAKNIQYF

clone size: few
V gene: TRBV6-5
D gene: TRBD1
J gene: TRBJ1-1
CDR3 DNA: TGTGCCAGCGGCGGGACAGGGGAAGCTTTCTTT
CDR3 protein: CASGGTGEAFF

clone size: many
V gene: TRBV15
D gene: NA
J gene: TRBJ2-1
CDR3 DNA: TGTGCCACCAGCAGCAGACTTTCTCCAGCCTCCTACAATGAGCAGTTCTTC
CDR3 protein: CATSSRLSPASYNEQFF